This is a list of T cell receptor beta chains from one sample in a study of OX40 agonist ivuxolimab in advanced cancers. The repertoire was sequenced with immunoSEQ multiplex PCR; TCRdb's copy has only in-frame clones and lacks some. Of 65,000 to 85,000 clones listed, approximately 84% are singletons. The material sequenced was CD4+ or CD8+ T cells sorted from blood, taken in a trial of the OX40 agonist ivuxolimab. The source is an adult with an advanced solid tumor such as melanoma, head and neck, liver or kidney cancer. Both conserved end residues are part of each CDR3. Each record gives: V gene, J gene, clone size, D gene, CDR3 protein, CDR3 DNA. A D gene is named only where the DNA matches it firmly. Clone sizes are given selectively: once, few, many, or a class where the clone is expanded.

TRBV4-3	TRBJ1-2	NA	NA	CASSQVGVWYGYTF	TGCGCCAGCAGCCAAGTCGGGGTTTGGTATGGCTACACCTTC
TRBV5-6	TRBJ2-7	NA	NA	CASRRAKKRLGYEQYF	TGTGCCAGCAGACGGGCAAAAAAAAGGTTGGGCTACGAGCAGTACTTC
TRBV21-1	TRBJ1-2	NA	NA	CASSSYLGEGYTF	TGTGCCAGCAGCTCATATCTAGGGGAGGGCTACACCTTC
TRBV5-1	TRBJ1-2	few	NA	CASSLAGTGGYTF	TGCGCCAGCAGCTTGGCAGGGACCGGTGGCTACACCTTC
TRBV2	TRBJ1-5	NA	NA	CASEGGSNQPQHF	TGTGCCAGCGAGGGAGGTAGCAATCAGCCCCAGCATTTT
TRBV5-1	TRBJ2-7	NA	NA	CASSLFPATYEQYF	TGCGCCAGCAGCTTGTTCCCCGCCACCTACGAGCAGTACTTC
TRBV7-2	TRBJ1-2	NA	NA	CASSSRTGLIGYTF	TGTGCCAGCAGCTCGCGGACCGGCCTTATCGGCTACACCTTC
TRBV10-3	TRBJ1-1	NA	TRBD1	CAISEPDGGQGNTEAFF	TGTGCCATCAGTGAGCCCGATGGGGGACAGGGGAACACTGAAGCTTTCTTT
TRBV19	TRBJ1-5	many	TRBD1	CASSLQGARGNQPQHF	TGTGCCAGTAGTCTCCAGGGGGCTCGGGGCAATCAGCCCCAGCATTTT
TRBV28	TRBJ1-1	NA	NA	CASKLRATEAFF	TGTGCCAGCAAACTACGGGCCACTGAAGCTTTCTTT
TRBV29-1	TRBJ2-3	NA	TRBD2	CSVMTSGGPLGGHTQYF	TGCAGCGTTATGACTAGCGGGGGGCCTCTGGGCGGTCATACGCAGTATTTT
TRBV27	TRBJ2-1	NA	TRBD1	CASRSGQVIYNEQFF	TGTGCCAGCCGTTCCGGACAGGTAATCTACAATGAGCAGTTCTTC
TRBV6-5	TRBJ1-1	NA	NA	CASKGANTEAFF	TGTGCCAGCAAGGGTGCGAACACTGAAGCTTTCTTT
TRBV7-9	TRBJ2-7	NA	NA	CASSRAGTTSYEQYF	TGTGCCAGCAGCCGGGCCGGGACGACCTCCTACGAGCAGTACTTC
TRBV5-1	TRBJ1-2	NA	NA	CASSPAAGYGYTF	TGCGCCAGCAGCCCCGCGGCTGGCTATGGCTACACCTTC
TRBV7-2	TRBJ1-5	once	NA	CASSFGQSNQPQHF	TGTGCCAGCAGCTTTGGGCAAAGCAATCAGCCCCAGCATTTT
TRBV5-1	TRBJ2-2	once	NA	CASSNRLGDTGELFF	TGCGCCAGCAGTAACAGGTTGGGCGACACCGGGGAGCTGTTTTTT
TRBV12-5	TRBJ2-1	once	NA	CASAAGVNNEQFF	TGTGCTAGCGCCGCCGGGGTCAACAATGAGCAGTTCTTC